This T cell receptor (beta chain) was sequenced in a study of T cell responses to AZD1222 COVID-19 vaccine (dated by TCRdb to 2020 to 2022). With respect to the entire study: TCR sequencing was performed for 230 to 250 trial participants, of whom around 200 were given two doses of AZD1222 and approximately 25 were given two doses of MenACWY control vaccine. Enrollment into the trials was organized by age into subgroups of 18-55, 56-69 and 70-plus years, and those subgroups contained about 160, 30 and 59 TCR-sequenced participants, respectively.

The CDR3 measures 15 amino acids from cysteine to phenylalanine. Only the CDR3 portion is preserved as DNA: 45 bases, with reading frame beginning at the first base. CDR1 LNHDA and CDR2 SQIVND were looked up in the germline V gene (reference sequence). V and J are truncated by 0 bases and 5 bases respectively, leaving an intervening sequence of 11 bases. The CDR3 regions of human TCRbeta chains were analyzed by immunosequencing. In the authors' own workflow: TCRs in the repertoires were matched against a reference library of SARS-CoV-2-specific TCRs that had been generated with the MIRA antigen-specificity platform. Breadth was defined as the fraction of unique TCRs that were SARS-CoV-2-associated. Depth was defined as the fraction of total T cells that were SARS-CoV-2-associated. Using the MIRA data, each spike-specific TCR was assigned both to the spike region to which the TCR was reactive and to a CD4 or CD8 class. Log10-transformed breadth and depth values were compared by one-way ANOVA with Sidak's multiple comparisons tests. Sourced from immuneACCESS, this table was stored by TCRdb with only in-frame sequences that have V and J called. A share of the clones is absent; for the studies checked, an unresolved V gene accounts for under half, and the remainder has no known explanation. V and J calls and clone size are copied from that table; D and trimming were computed from the DNA. The sample contains approximately 42,000 clones, 88% of them found a single time. Of the sample, around a quarter falls within the top ten clones.

Overall results and qualifications from the work: CD4 TCRs associated with the vaccine covered the entire spike protein, and the dominant responses were in regions 160-218 and 743-854. Because no day 14 peak-response samples were available, repertoires were characterized only after the peak T cell response. Reportedly, almost half of the unique spike-specific TCRs recognized epitopes lying outside the regions that are mutated in the B.1.351 and B.1.1.7 variants. Participants were mostly white British, with more females than males. The authors suggested clonal diversity may have been underestimated. In the small 56-69-year group, the increase in depth fell short of significance, most likely because of low power. A significant rise in spike-specific TCR breadth and depth was observed after two AZD1222 doses relative to day 0 and relative to MenACWY recipients. Conclusions about previously exposed vaccinees were limited because only six or seven AZD1222 recipients were SARS-CoV-2 seropositive at baseline.

The time point label, read with the paper, signifies: about 28 days (+/-7) after the second vaccine dose. Because spike-specific TCR depth and breadth did not differ between the two schedules, AZD1222 recipients who got a second dose at roughly 4 weeks were pooled with those who got a second dose at roughly 12 weeks. Samples from vaccinated people were obtained from the UK trials COV001 and COV002, which included a single-blind randomized controlled phase 2/3 trial of AZD1222 (ChAdOx1 nCoV-19) in healthy adults. For TCRbeta chain sequencing, PBMC samples were collected from trial participants at day 0 and at day 28 after the second dose. Concerning this clone: This receptor's antigen is unknown. No base qualities exist here, and no much larger clone lies one base off it.

The TCR originated in an adult who received the AZD1222 COVID-19 vaccine. Here the sequenced sample was peripheral blood, taken 28 days after the second AZD1222 dose. The rearranged chain carries TRBV19 and TRBJ1-5; TRBD1 is a possible D gene, resting on 6 matching bases. The sequence in DNA is TGTGCCAGTAGTATAGAGGCAGGGGTGGATCAGCCCCAGCATTTT. It translates as CASSIEAGVDQPQHF.